Presented here are 21 T cell receptor beta chains from one specimen sequenced in a study of T cell clonality in common variable immunodeficiency. Here immunoSEQ multiplex PCR was the method, and the copy in TCRdb shows in-frame clones only, minus some. Listed for the sample are around 40,000 clones, none seen a single time. The source material was peripheral blood mononuclear cells. These receptor sequences come from a person between 18 and 75 years old in good health.

As concerns this clone: The CDR3 end is not reached by the read, which stops 3 residues before it; the germline J gene fills it in. The chain couples TRBV7-6 to TRBJ2-1; 9 bases agree with TRBD2. The germline V gene encodes CDR1 SGHVS and CDR2 FNYEAQ. The CDR3 is made up of 16 amino acids. V lost 5 bases to trimming and J lost 7 bases; unmatched junction nucleotides: 12. The CDR3 loop is CASSLLGGGGANEQFF. The covered CDR3 bases are TGTGCCAGCAGCCTCCTGGGGGGCGGGGGGGCAAATGAG.

As concerns this clone: The CDR3 end falls 3 residues outside the read, so it is completed with the germline J gene. The rearrangement links TRBV5-1 to TRBJ2-7, with D possibly being TRBD1 (6 bases). The CDR3 spans 15 residues. Trimming cost V 7 bases and J 2 bases, with 19 bases left between them. Germline V gene data show CDR1 as SGHRS and CDR2 as YFSETQ. The CDR3 protein is CASGSPREGAYEQYF. The sequenced part of the CDR3 DNA is TGCGCCAGCGGCTCCCCGCGAGAGGGGGCCTACGAG.

This clone was counted many times. The read terminates 3 residues ahead of where the CDR3 ends, so the germline J gene completes it. The chain joins TRBV5-1 to TRBJ1-6; TRBD1 agrees at 7 bases. The CDR3 is 14 residues long. V shed 3 bases and J 7 bases; nucleotides not matched to a gene: 4. From germline, CDR1 is SGHRS and CDR2 YFSETQ. The sequenced part of the CDR3 DNA is TGCGCCAGCAGCTACGGGACAGCGAATTCACCC. It translates to CASSYGTANSP. The full CDR3 sequence reads CASSYGTANSPLHF.

This clone has just a few counts. The CDR3 goes on 3 residues after the read ends, and that part is filled in from the germline J gene. The J gene is TRBJ1-6, the V gene TRBV7-9, with 7 bases that match TRBD1. J was trimmed by 8 bases and V by 5 bases; bases with no gene match: 6. CDR3 length equals 14 residues. Looked up from germline, CDR1 is SEHNR and CDR2 is FQNEAQ (reference sequence). CDR3 sequence: CASSPQGLDSPLHF. CDR3 DNA (partial): TGTGCCAGCAGCCCACAGGGGTTAGATTCACCC.

This clone was found many times. The CDR3 extends 3 residues past the end of the read, so its final part is completed from the germline J gene. The chain recombines TRBV12-3 or TRBV12-4 with TRBJ2-1; D not resolved. With 7 bases removed from V and 8 bases from J, the gap between germline ends came to 15 bases. CDR3 size: 13 residues. The sequenced part of the CDR3 DNA is TGTGCCAGCACCCCGAGCTATTCGGATGAG. It is translated as CASTPSYSDE. The CDR3, in full, reads CASTPSYSDEQFF.

The table lists this clone with many counts. The read terminates 3 residues ahead of where the CDR3 ends, so the germline J gene completes it. The V gene is TRBV20-1, the J gene TRBJ1-6, with D possibly TRBD1 on 6 matching bases. CDR3 length equals 12 residues. The V and J ends lost 2 bases and 7 bases respectively, with 6 bases between them. Germline loops: CDR1 DFQATT, CDR2 SNEGSKA (reference sequence). The DNA read from the CDR3 is TGCAGTGCTAGAACAGGGAATTCACCC. Protein sequence: CSARTGNSP. The whole CDR3 sequence is CSARTGNSPLHF.

The table lists this clone with many counts. The read comes to an end 3 residues before the CDR3 does, leaving the germline J gene to fill in the end. This chain connects TRBV20-1 to TRBJ2-3; 12 bases are a match to TRBD2. The ends lost 0 bases at V and 5 bases at J; junction bases unmatched: 15. CDR3 size: 19 residues. The germline gives CDR1 DFQATT, CDR2 SNEGSKA (reference sequence). The sequenced part of the CDR3 DNA is TGCAGTGCTAGAGATAAGTTAAGGCTAGCGGGAGGGCGGGGAGATACG. It translates to CSARDKLRLAGGRGDT. The whole CDR3 sequence is CSARDKLRLAGGRGDTQYF.

Comments on this clone: With the read ending 3 residues before the CDR3 end, the germline J gene is used to fill in that end. The chain combines TRBV30 with TRBJ1-2, with 9 bases fitting TRBD1. The length of the CDR3 is 15 residues. The germline V gene has CDR1 GTSNPN and CDR2 SVGIG (reference sequence). CDR3 loop: CAWDPGQGFLNDYTF. The sequenced part of the CDR3 DNA is TGTGCCTGGGATCCGGGACAGGGTTTTCTCAATGAC. The whole variable domain, remainder taken from reference TRBV30 and TRBJ1-2, is SQTIHQWPATLVQPVGSPLSLECTVEGTSNPNLYWYRQAAGRGLQLLFYSVGIGQISSEVPQNLSASRPQDRQFILSSKKLLLSDSGFYLCAWDPGQGFLNDYTFGSGTRLTVV.

This clone was seen ten or more times. The read terminates 3 residues before the CDR3 end, so the remaining end is supplied by the germline J gene. This chain connects TRBV6-2 or TRBV6-3 to TRBJ1-5; 7 positions match TRBD1. The germline CDR1 and CDR2 sequences are MNHEY and SVGEGT. The CDR3 has 16 residues. V trimming: 6 bases; J trimming: 3 bases; junction bases outside the gene matches: 11. The DNA read from the CDR3 is TGTGCCAGCAGATCCGGCGCCGGGACAGCCAATCAGCCC. Translating it yields CASRSGAGTANQP. The CDR3 as a whole reads CASRSGAGTANQPQHF.

This clone was seen many times. The covered CDR3 bases are TGTGCCAGCACCTTGGGCGGAAACACC. It encodes CASTLGGNT. The entire CDR3 reads CASTLGGNTIYF. The genes are TRBV7-9 and TRBJ1-3; the D is unclear. Sequencing ends 3 residues short of the CDR3 end; the germline J gene provides the rest. Looked up from germline, CDR1 is SEHNR and CDR2 is FQNEAQ (reference sequence). Trimming shortened V by 7 bases and J by 4 bases, and 8 bases separated the two germline ends. CDR3 length equals 12 residues. Full variable domain (outside the CDR3, taken from reference TRBV7-9 and TRBJ1-3): DTGVSQNPRHKITKRGQNVTFRCDPISEHNRLYWYRQTLGQGPEFLTYFQNEAQLEKSRLLSDRFSAERPKGSFSTLEIQRTEQGDSAMYLCASTLGGNTIYFGEGSWLTVV.

This clone was seen a handful of times. The CDR3 is cut off 3 residues early in the read; its end comes from the germline J gene. The chain combines TRBV2 with TRBJ2-3; 7 positions agree with TRBD1. The CDR3 is 16 amino acids. Germline assignment: CDR1 SNHLY and CDR2 FYNNEI. The sequenced CDR3 bases are TGTGCCAGCAGCGCAAGAGGGAAAGGGGGCAATCAGCCG. Its protein is CASSARGKGGNQP. The CDR3 reads in full as CASSARGKGGNQPQYF.

This clone was detected many times. The read is 3 residues too short to cover the CDR3 end, so that end is filled in from the germline J gene. The rearrangement links TRBV20-1 to TRBJ2-1, with TRBD1 matching over 9 bases. Looked up from germline, CDR1 is DFQATT and CDR2 is SNEGSKA (reference sequence). This CDR3 contains 13 residues. With 4 bases clipped from V and 9 bases from J, the junction kept 7 bases outside the gene matches. CDR3 protein: CSAKRDREGEQFF. The sequenced CDR3 bases are TGCAGTGCTAAGCGGGACAGGGAGGGTGAG.

This clone came up many times. The read stops 3 residues short of the end of the CDR3; the missing end is completed from the germline J gene. This chain joins TRBV19 and TRBJ2-2; perhaps TRBD1 as D (5 bases). Germline loops: CDR1 LNHDA, CDR2 SQIVND (reference sequence). Trimming removed 0 bases from V and 6 bases from J, with 11 bases in between. The CDR3 is made up of 15 amino acids. The part of the CDR3 DNA that was read is TGTGCCAGTAGTATAGATTCAGGGTTCCCCGGGGAG. Amino acids: CASSIDSGFPGE. In full, the CDR3 is CASSIDSGFPGELFF.

This clone was seen ten or more times. Coverage ceases 3 residues before the CDR3 finishes, and the germline J gene fills in the end. The chain uses TRBV30 and TRBJ2-4; weak D call: TRBD1 (5 bases). The CDR3 loop spans 14 amino acids. The V gene lost 1 base and the J gene lost 0 bases, with 7 bases spanning the gap. Germline V gene data show CDR1 as GTSNPN and CDR2 as SVGIG (reference sequence). Incomplete CDR3 DNA: TGTGCCTGGAGTGAAGGGGTAGCCAAAAACATT. Its translation is CAWSEGVAKNI. The complete CDR3 sequence is CAWSEGVAKNIQYF.

This clone came up many times. Read sequence stops 3 residues before the CDR3 end, and the germline J gene provides the missing end. V and J are TRBV12-3 or TRBV12-4 and TRBJ1-4; 9 nucleotides align to TRBD1. V gave up 5 bases and J gave up 4 bases; unmatched junction bases: 5. This CDR3 is built from 15 residues. CDR3 loop: CASSRGTGNNEKLFF. The covered CDR3 bases are TGTGCCAGCAGTCGGGGGACAGGGAATAATGAAAAA.

The sample holds many counts of this clone. The read finishes 3 residues shy of the CDR3 end, and the germline J gene is used to complete it. V usage is TRBV12-5 and J usage is TRBJ2-2, with D possibly TRBD1 on 5 matching bases. V was shortened by 6 bases and J by 5 bases, with 13 bases between the two germline ends. The CDR3 is made up of 14 amino acids. Germline-derived CDR1 and CDR2 are LGHNT and FRNRAP. CDR3 DNA (partial): TGTGCTAGTGGCCGAGACAGAACTACCGGGGAG. Translating it yields CASGRDRTTGE. The entire CDR3 protein is CASGRDRTTGELFF.

This clone was observed many times. The read terminates 3 residues ahead of where the CDR3 ends, so the germline J gene completes it. This chain uses TRBV30 with TRBJ2-3, with D possibly being TRBD1 (5 bases). CDR1 and CDR2 (germline): GTSNPN, SVGIG (reference sequence). This CDR3 region has 16 residues. The germline V and J ends were trimmed by 0 bases and 3 bases, with 16 bases remaining between them. Partial CDR3 DNA: TGTGCCTGGAGTGTATGGGGCAGTGGAGCGACAGATACG. Encoded protein: CAWSVWGSGATDT. The CDR3 in full is CAWSVWGSGATDTQYF.

This clone was recorded many times. The CDR3 end falls 3 residues outside the read, so it is completed with the germline J gene. This rearrangement joins TRBV19 to TRBJ2-3; 8 nucleotides match TRBD1. Germline lookup yields CDR1 LNHDA and CDR2 SQIVND (reference sequence). With V trimmed by 4 bases and J by 2 bases, 5 bases remained unmatched. The CDR3 is made up of 15 amino acids. The CDR3 bases that were read are TGTGCCAGTAGTACGGGACAGGACTACACAGATACG. It specifies CASSTGQDYTDT. The complete CDR3 reads CASSTGQDYTDTQYF.

Remarks on this clone: The read finishes 3 residues shy of the CDR3 end, and the germline J gene is used to complete it. The V gene is TRBV30, the J gene TRBJ2-4; 11 bases align to TRBD1. Germline V gives CDR1 GTSNPN, CDR2 SVGIG (reference sequence). The CDR3 has 15 residues. CDR3 protein: CAWSTGTGGRYGQYF. The covered CDR3 bases are TGTGCCTGGAGTACAGGGACAGGGGGTCGCTATGGT. Together with reference TRBV30 and TRBJ2-4, the CDR3 gives the full variable domain: SQTIHQWPATLVQPVGSPLSLECTVEGTSNPNLYWYRQAAGRGLQLLFYSVGIGQISSEVPQNLSASRPQDRQFILSSKKLLLSDSGFYLCAWSTGTGGRYGQYFGAGTRLSVL.

This clone showed up just a few times. From the germline J gene comes the end of the CDR3, since the read stops 3 residues before it. The rearrangement joins TRBV19 to TRBJ1-5, with TRBD1 as a possible D gene (6 bases). Trimming took 3 bases from V and 7 from J, leaving 16 bases between them. Germline CDR1 is LNHDA and CDR2 is SQIVND (reference sequence). The CDR3 is 15 amino acids. The CDR3 bases that were read are TGTGCCAGTAGTATGGATACAGGGTTAAGACAGCCC. It specifies CASSMDTGLRQP. The full CDR3 protein reads CASSMDTGLRQPQHF.

Ten or more counts support this clone. The CDR3 end is not reached by the read, which stops 3 residues before it; the germline J gene fills it in. The chain uses TRBV4-1 and TRBJ2-1, with TRBD2 identical over 7 bases. V lost 5 bases to trimming and J lost 0 bases; unmatched junction nucleotides: 10. Germline V CDR1 and CDR2: MGHRA, YSYEKL. The CDR3 is 17 residues long. CDR3 region: CASSKTLGGNSYNEQFF. CDR3 DNA, as far as it was read: TGCGCCAGCAGCAAAACCCTGGGGGGGAACTCCTACAATGAG.